One sample yielded the 16 T cell receptor beta chains listed below, sequenced in a study of blood T cell repertoires in COVID-19. The data were produced by immunoSEQ multiplex PCR, yet TCRdb's version contains in-frame clones alone and is incomplete. Found here are roughly 400,000 clones, 75% to 90% of them singletons; the top ten hold around 1.1%. The source material was PBMCs or T cells enriched from blood (not recorded which). All receptors come from a man younger than 40 who had recovered from COVID-19.

The chain combines TRBV7-9 with TRBJ1-6; 8 positions agree with TRBD1. With V trimmed by 4 bases and J by 9 bases, 8 bases remained unmatched. The germline CDR1 and CDR2 sequences are SEHNR and FQNEAQ (reference sequence). CDR3 length: 15 amino acids. The CDR3 is CASSWAGTGISPLHF. Written as DNA, the CDR3 is TGTGCCAGCAGCTGGGCCGGGACAGGAATTTCACCCCTCCACTTT.

The gene calls are TRBV4-1 and TRBJ1-5; D ambiguous. Germline V gives CDR1 MGHRA, CDR2 YSYEKL. Deletions cut 2 bases from V and 1 base from J, with 12 bases between. CDR3 size: 16 residues. The CDR3 is CASSQMVSVSNQPQHF. The CDR3 nucleotides are TGCGCCAGCAGCCAAATGGTGTCGGTGAGCAATCAGCCCCAGCATTTT.

Comments on this clone: Other DNA sequences in this specimen translate into the identical CDR3. The chain joins TRBV6-4 to TRBJ2-3; 9 bases fit TRBD1. CDR3 length: 14 residues. CDR1 is MRHNA and CDR2 is SNTAGT in the germline V gene. J gave up 3 bases and V 4 bases, and 2 bases lay outside the gene matches. CDR3 in DNA: TGTGCCAGCAGTGCGGGACAGGGAACAGATACGCAGTATTTT. As protein: CASSAGQGTDTQYF.

V usage is TRBV5-4 and J usage is TRBJ2-3, with 7 bases fitting TRBD2. The CDR3 has 15 amino acids. The trim removed 3 bases at V and 3 bases at J, leaving 7 bases unmatched. Looked up from germline, CDR1 is SGHNT and CDR2 is YYREEE (reference sequence). The CDR3 sequence is CASSWEGSGTDTQYF. The CDR3 DNA is TGTGCCAGCAGCTGGGAGGGTTCAGGGACAGATACGCAGTATTTT.

This chain connects TRBV18 to TRBJ2-5; 9 bases agree with TRBD1. The V gene end was trimmed by 1 base and the J gene end by 5 bases; junction bases not matched to a gene: 5. Germline values: CDR1 KGHSH, CDR2 LQKENI. The CDR3 contains 15 residues. For the CDR3, the DNA is TGTGCCAGCTCACCACAACAGGGGGCAGGCGAGACCCAGTACTTC. Amino acid sequence: CASSPQQGAGETQYF. The full variable domain, rest sourced from reference TRBV18 and TRBJ2-5, is NAGVMQNPRHLVRRRGQEARLRCSPMKGHSHVYWYRQLPEEGLKFMVYLQKENIIDESGMPKERFSAEFPKEGPSILRIQQVVRGDSAAYFCASSPQQGAGETQYFGPGTRLLVL.

The chain employs TRBV21-1 and TRBJ2-2; TRBD2 is the table's D call and was not checked against the DNA. TRBV21-1 represents a pseudogene. The CDR3 covers 12 residues. The chain's CDR3 is CASSKGSFELFF. As DNA, the CDR3 is TGTGCCAGCAGCAAAGGTTCCTTTGAGCTGTTTTTT.

The J gene is TRBJ2-7, the V gene TRBV11-3; the D gene is possibly TRBD2 (5 bases). The CDR3 consists of 15 residues. The germline gives CDR1 SGHNT, CDR2 YENEEA. The V gene lost 0 bases and the J gene lost 1 base, with 10 bases spanning the gap. CDR3 loop: CASSLDGGHSYEQYF. CDR3 coding DNA: TGTGCCAGCAGCTTAGACGGCGGGCATTCCTACGAGCAGTACTTC.

This clone was observed once. The chain uses TRBV30 and TRBJ2-6; 7 bases match TRBD1. The CDR3 has 14 amino acids. The germline V gene encodes CDR1 GTSNPN and CDR2 SVGIG (reference sequence). V lost 3 bases, J lost 3 bases, and 2 bases stayed unmatched. This CDR3 is CAWSRGYGANVLTF. CDR3 nucleotides: TGTGCCTGGAGCAGGGGGTATGGGGCCAACGTCCTGACTTTC.

CDR3 residues: CSVAGQGAIDGYTF. The DNA of the CDR3 is TGCAGCGTTGCCGGACAGGGGGCGATCGATGGCTACACCTTC. The chain recombines TRBV29-1 with TRBJ1-2, with 11 bases lining up with TRBD1. This CDR3 spans 14 amino acids. The ends lost 4 bases at V and 6 bases at J; junction bases unmatched: 7. Germline V lookup: CDR1 SQVTM, CDR2 ANQGSEA.

The rearrangement links TRBV9 to TRBJ2-3; the D gene is possibly TRBD2 (6 bases). Deletions cut 4 bases from V and 2 bases from J, with 14 bases between. The CDR3 sequence is 15 residues long. Per the germline V gene, CDR1 is SGDLS and CDR2 is YYNGEE. The CDR3 DNA follows: TGTGCCAGCAGCCCGCAGGAGGGATCCACAGATACGCAGTATTTT. Translating it yields CASSPQEGSTDTQYF.

The rearrangement links TRBV7-9 to TRBJ1-2, with 12 bases lining up with TRBD1. The trim removed 8 bases at V and 4 bases at J, leaving 5 bases unmatched. This CDR3 contains 14 residues. Per germline, CDR1 SEHNR and CDR2 FQNEAQ (reference sequence). The CDR3 loop reads CASRLGQGAYGYTF. CDR3 coding DNA: TGTGCCAGCCGCCTGGGACAGGGGGCCTATGGCTACACCTTC.

The CDR3 DNA reads as TGTGCCAGCAGTGTAACCGGGACAGGGCTCCAGCCCCAGCATTTT. Translated, it gives CASSVTGTGLQPQHF. The chain has TRBV28 and TRBJ1-5; the match to TRBD1 covers 9 bases. V lost 5 bases to trimming and J lost 7 bases; unmatched junction nucleotides: 9. The V gene's germline CDR1 is MDHEN and CDR2 SYDVKM. This CDR3 has 15 residues.

This chain links TRBV18 with TRBJ1-4, with 9 nucleotides matching TRBD1. From germline, CDR1 is KGHSH and CDR2 LQKENI. CDR3 length equals 17 residues. The ends lost 2 bases at V and 7 bases at J; junction bases unmatched: 11. The CDR3 loop is CASSPTTTGGYREKLFF. DNA for the CDR3: TGTGCCAGCTCACCAACAACAACAGGGGGCTACCGTGAAAAACTGTTTTTT.

This chain uses TRBV28 with TRBJ2-1; TRBD2 agrees at 7 bases. This CDR3 has 15 residues. Germline CDR1 MDHEN, CDR2 SYDVKM. Unmatched junction bases numbered 13, after V lost 7 bases and J lost 7 bases. In DNA, the CDR3 is TGTGCCAGCACCCATGGTCTAGCGGCTGGGAATGAGCAGTTCTTC. Translated, it gives CASTHGLAAGNEQFF.

The chain recombines TRBV9 with TRBJ2-5, with no clear D. Germline values: CDR1 SGDLS, CDR2 YYNGEE. V was shortened by 0 bases and J by 9 bases, with 12 bases between the two germline ends. The CDR3 loop spans 13 amino acids. CDR3 residues: CASSVEGTEAQYF. The CDR3 DNA reads as TGTGCCAGCAGCGTAGAAGGTACCGAGGCCCAGTACTTC.

The V gene is TRBV27, the J gene TRBJ2-7; TRBD1 matches 7 bases. Germline-derived CDR1 and CDR2 are MNHEY and SMNVEV (reference sequence). This CDR3 comprises 17 residues. V trimming: 3 bases; J trimming: 2 bases; junction bases outside the gene matches: 13. CDR3 DNA: TGTGCCAGCAGTTTGAAGCCCCCGGGACAGAGTACCTACGAGCAGTACTTC. It specifies CASSLKPPGQSTYEQYF.